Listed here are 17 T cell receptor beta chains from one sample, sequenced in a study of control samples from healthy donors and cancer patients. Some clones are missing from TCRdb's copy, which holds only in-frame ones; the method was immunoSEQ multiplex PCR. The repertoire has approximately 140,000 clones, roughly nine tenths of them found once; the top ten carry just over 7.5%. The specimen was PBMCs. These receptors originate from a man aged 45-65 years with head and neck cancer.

CDR3 DNA sequence: TGTGCCAGCAGCCAACAGGGGATGAACACTGAAGCTTTCTTT. It yields the protein CASSQQGMNTEAFF. This chain joins TRBV7-9 and TRBJ1-1; TRBD1 matches 7 bases. CDR1 is SEHNR and CDR2 is FQNEAQ in the germline V gene (reference sequence). This CDR3 has 14 residues. V was clipped by 5 bases and J by 0 bases; unmatched bases: 3.

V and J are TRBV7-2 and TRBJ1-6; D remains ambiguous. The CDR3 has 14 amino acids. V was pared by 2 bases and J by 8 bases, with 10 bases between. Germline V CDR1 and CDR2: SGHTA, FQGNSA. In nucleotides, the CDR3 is TGTGCCAGCAGCTTATGGGGTCCGTATTCACCCCTCCACTTT. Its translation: CASSLWGPYSPLHF.

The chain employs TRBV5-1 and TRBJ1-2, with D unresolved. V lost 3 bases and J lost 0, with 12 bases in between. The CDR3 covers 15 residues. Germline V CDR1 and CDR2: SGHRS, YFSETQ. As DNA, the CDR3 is TGCGCCAGCAGCTCCGGACCGATGTCTAACTATGGCTACACCTTC. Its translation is CASSSGPMSNYGYTF.

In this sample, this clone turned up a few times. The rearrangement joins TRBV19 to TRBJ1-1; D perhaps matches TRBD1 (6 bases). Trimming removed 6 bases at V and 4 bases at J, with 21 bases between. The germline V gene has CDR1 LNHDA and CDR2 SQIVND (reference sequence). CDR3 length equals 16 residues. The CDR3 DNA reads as TGTGCCAGTAGCCCTGCTATCGTAGAGGGGGGCACTGAAGCTTTCTTT. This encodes CASSPAIVEGGTEAFF.

The CDR3, as DNA: TGTGCCAGCAGTTCCGGGTTCACTGAGCAGTTCTTC. Protein sequence: CASSSGFTEQFF. The chain is built from TRBV6-1 and TRBJ2-1, with D uncertain. Trimming took off 5 bases at V and 9 bases at J, with 11 bases between the two ends. Germline CDR1 is MNHNS and CDR2 is SASEGT. The CDR3 totals 12 residues.

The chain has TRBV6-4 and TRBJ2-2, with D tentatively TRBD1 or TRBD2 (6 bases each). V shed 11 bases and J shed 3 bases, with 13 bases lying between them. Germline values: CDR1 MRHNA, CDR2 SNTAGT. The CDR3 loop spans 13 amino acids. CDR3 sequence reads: CAGNREDTGELFF. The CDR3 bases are TGTGCCGGAAACAGGGAGGACACCGGGGAGCTGTTTTTT.

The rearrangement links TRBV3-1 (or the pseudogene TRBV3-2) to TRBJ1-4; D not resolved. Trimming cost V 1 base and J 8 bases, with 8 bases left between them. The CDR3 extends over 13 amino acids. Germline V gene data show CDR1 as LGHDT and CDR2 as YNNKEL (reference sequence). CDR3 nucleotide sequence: TGTGCCAGCAGCCAAGGGGGAGGCGAAAAACTGTTTTTT. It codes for CASSQGGGEKLFF.

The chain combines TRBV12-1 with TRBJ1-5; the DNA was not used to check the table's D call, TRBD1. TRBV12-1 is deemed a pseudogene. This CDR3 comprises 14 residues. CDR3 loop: CASSLDRDNQPQHF. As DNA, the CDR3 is TGTGCCAGCAGCCTGGACAGGGACAATCAGCCCCAGCATTTT.

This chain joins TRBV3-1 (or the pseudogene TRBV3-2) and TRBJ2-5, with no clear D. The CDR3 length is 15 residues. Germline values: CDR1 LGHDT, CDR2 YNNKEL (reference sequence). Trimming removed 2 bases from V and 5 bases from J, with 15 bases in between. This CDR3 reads CASSQIGPDRETQYF. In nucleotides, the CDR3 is TGTGCCAGCAGCCAAATAGGGCCGGATCGGGAGACCCAGTACTTC.

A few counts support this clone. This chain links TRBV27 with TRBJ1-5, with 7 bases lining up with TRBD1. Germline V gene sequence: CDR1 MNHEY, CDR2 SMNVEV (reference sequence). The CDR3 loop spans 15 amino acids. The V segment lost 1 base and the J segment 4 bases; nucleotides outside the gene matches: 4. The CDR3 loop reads CASSLLGTANQPQHF. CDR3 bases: TGTGCCAGCAGTTTATTGGGGACAGCAAATCAGCCCCAGCATTTT.

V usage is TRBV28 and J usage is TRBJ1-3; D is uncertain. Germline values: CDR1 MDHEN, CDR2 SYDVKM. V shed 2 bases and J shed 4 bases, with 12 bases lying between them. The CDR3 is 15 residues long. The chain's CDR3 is CASSLRSAGGNTIYF. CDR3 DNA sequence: TGTGCCAGCAGTTTACGGTCGGCGGGAGGAAACACCATATATTTT.

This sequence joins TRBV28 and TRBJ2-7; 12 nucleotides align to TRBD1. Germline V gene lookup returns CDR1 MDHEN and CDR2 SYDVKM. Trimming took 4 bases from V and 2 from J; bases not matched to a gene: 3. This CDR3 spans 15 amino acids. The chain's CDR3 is CASSWGTGGTYEQYF. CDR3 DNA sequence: TGTGCCAGCAGTTGGGGGACAGGGGGCACCTACGAGCAGTACTTC.

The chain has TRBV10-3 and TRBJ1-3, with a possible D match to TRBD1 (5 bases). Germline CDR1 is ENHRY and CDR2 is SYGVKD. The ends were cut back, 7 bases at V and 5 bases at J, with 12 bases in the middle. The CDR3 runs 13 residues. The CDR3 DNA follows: TGTGCCATCACTTCCGGGGACCGAAACACCATATATTTT. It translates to CAITSGDRNTIYF.

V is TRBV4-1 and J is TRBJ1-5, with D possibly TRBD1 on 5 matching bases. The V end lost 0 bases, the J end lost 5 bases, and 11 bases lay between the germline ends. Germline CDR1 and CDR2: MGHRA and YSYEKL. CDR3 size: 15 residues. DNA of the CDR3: TGCGCCAGCAGCCAAGACCCCGGGGGTCATCAGCCCCAGCATTTT. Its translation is CASSQDPGGHQPQHF.

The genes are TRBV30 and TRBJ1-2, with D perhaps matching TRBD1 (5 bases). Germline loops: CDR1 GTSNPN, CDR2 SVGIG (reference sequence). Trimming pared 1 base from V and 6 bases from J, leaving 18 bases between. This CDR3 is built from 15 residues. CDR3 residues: CAWSATHRGKDGYTF. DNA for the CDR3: TGTGCCTGGAGTGCCACGCATCGGGGGAAGGATGGCTACACCTTC.

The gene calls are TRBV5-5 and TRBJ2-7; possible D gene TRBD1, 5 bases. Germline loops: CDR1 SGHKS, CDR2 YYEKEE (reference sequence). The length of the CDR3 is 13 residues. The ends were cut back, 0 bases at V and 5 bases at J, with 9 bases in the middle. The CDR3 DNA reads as TGTGCCAGCAGCTTGGGACAGTTAAACGAGCAGTACTTC. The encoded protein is CASSLGQLNEQYF.

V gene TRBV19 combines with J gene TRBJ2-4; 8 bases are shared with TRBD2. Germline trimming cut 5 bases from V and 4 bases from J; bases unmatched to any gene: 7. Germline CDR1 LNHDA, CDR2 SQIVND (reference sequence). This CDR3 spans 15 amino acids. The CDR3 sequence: CASSAGTRGKNIQYF. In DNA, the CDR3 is TGTGCCAGTAGTGCTGGGACTAGGGGAAAAAACATTCAGTACTTC.